This paragraph reports one T cell receptor (beta chain). Profiling relied on immunoSEQ multiplex PCR, and the TCRdb table lists in-frame clones only, not all of them. The sample has 100,000 to 150,000 clones; 81% are singletons. These data come from a study of blood T cell repertoires in COVID-19. Study-wide background: Researchers got acute and convalescent COVID-19 samples from the United States, Italy and Spain.

The sample comprised peripheral blood. This TCR was recovered from a man in his thirties or forties with COVID-19, enrolled during active disease.

CDR3 in amino acids: CASGRDRGPNEQFF. CDR3 sequence (DNA): TGTGCCAGCGGCCGGGACAGGGGACCCAATGAGCAGTTCTTC. V and J are TRBV6-5 and TRBJ2-1; TRBD1 matches at 10 bases. CDR3 size: 14 residues. Germline V gene sequence: CDR1 MNHEY, CDR2 SVGAGI. The V segment lost 8 bases and the J segment 6 bases; nucleotides outside the gene matches: 7.